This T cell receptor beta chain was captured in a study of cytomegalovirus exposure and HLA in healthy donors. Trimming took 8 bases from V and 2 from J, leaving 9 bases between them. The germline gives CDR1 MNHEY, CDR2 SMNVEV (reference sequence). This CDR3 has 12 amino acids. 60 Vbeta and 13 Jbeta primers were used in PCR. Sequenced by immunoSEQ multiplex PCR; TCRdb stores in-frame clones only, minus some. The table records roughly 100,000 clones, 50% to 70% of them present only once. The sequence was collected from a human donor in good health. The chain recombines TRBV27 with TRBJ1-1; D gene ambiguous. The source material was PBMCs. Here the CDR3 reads CASAGRNTEAFF. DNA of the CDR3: TGTGCCAGCGCGGGTCGCAACACTGAAGCTTTCTTT.